A selection of T cell receptor beta chains follows, all from one sample in a study of CD8 T cells in ankylosing spondylitis. One entry per CDR3 protein results from TCRdb running MiXCR on the 5' RACE reads. The table lists under 250,000 distinct CDR3 sequences, around 6.6% of them singletons. What was sequenced was blood, either unsorted or a sorted T cell fraction (not recorded which). The receptors come from a male donor with ankylosing spondylitis. Both conserved end residues are part of each CDR3. A D gene is named only where the DNA matches it firmly. The listing skips clone size in some rows; elsewhere it reads once, few, many or a size class.

d_gene,j_gene,v_gene,abundance,CDR3aa,CDR3nt
-,TRBJ2-1,TRBV4-2,many,CASSQKSGPYNEQFF,TGTGCCAGCAGCCAAAAGAGCGGGCCATACAATGAGCAGTTCTTC
-,TRBJ2-2,TRBV4-2,many,CASSQILTELVTGELFF,TGTGCCAGCAGCCAAATCCTGACAGAGTTGGTCACCGGGGAGCTGTTTTTT
-,TRBJ2-2,TRBV6-2/TRBV6-3,many,CASSYFGPSNTGELFF,TGTGCCAGCAGTTACTTTGGGCCTTCGAACACCGGGGAGCTGTTTTTT
-,TRBJ2-1,TRBV7-9,-,CASSSAPTPDEQFF,TGTGCCAGCAGCTCAGCCCCCACTCCGGATGAGCAGTTCTTC
TRBD1,TRBJ2-5,TRBV7-9,few,CASSSNRGRETQYF,TGTGCCAGCAGCTCCAACAGGGGAAGGGAGACCCAGTACTTC
-,TRBJ2-3,TRBV6-5,many,CASSYHRGSTDTQYF,TGTGCCAGCAGCTATCACCGGGGAAGCACAGATACGCAGTATTTT
-,TRBJ2-5,TRBV9,many,CASSVVGSGVQETQYF,TGTGCCAGCAGCGTAGTCGGATCGGGGGTCCAAGAGACCCAGTACTTC
TRBD1,TRBJ2-7,TRBV6-2/TRBV6-3,many,CASRDSSTYEQYF,TGTGCCAGCCGGGACAGTAGTACCTACGAGCAGTACTTC
TRBD1,TRBJ1-2,TRBV6-5,many,CASSYHGTGYGYTF,TGTGCCAGCAGTTACCACGGGACAGGATATGGCTACACCTTC
-,TRBJ2-2,TRBV4-2,-,CASSQDSVRSGTGELFF,TGTGCCAGCAGCCAAGATTCCGTCCGTTCCGGGACCGGGGAGCTGTTTTTT
-,TRBJ1-4,TRBV20-1,many,CSARTEGSEKLFF,TGCAGTGCTCGGACGGAGGGTAGTGAAAAACTGTTTTTT
-,TRBJ2-1,TRBV7-9,many,CASSQMVGRNNEQFF,TGTGCCAGCAGCCAAATGGTGGGACGGAACAATGAGCAGTTCTTC
TRBD1,TRBJ1-2,TRBV7-2,many,CASSSVPTGANYGYTF,TGTGCCAGCAGCTCCGTCCCGACAGGGGCCAACTATGGCTACACCTTC
-,TRBJ2-7,TRBV20-1,many,CSAPGRTNLLYEQYF,TGCAGTGCCCCTGGTAGGACTAATCTCCTCTACGAGCAGTACTTC
-,TRBJ2-4,TRBV4-1,many,CASSQNWAKNIQYF,TGCGCCAGCAGCCAAAATTGGGCCAAAAACATTCAGTACTTC
-,TRBJ1-1,TRBV7-9,-,CASSDDGTEAFF,TGTGCCAGCAGCGACGACGGTACTGAAGCTTTCTTT
TRBD1,TRBJ2-3,TRBV5-1,-,CASRDRDRGLTTDTQYF,TGCGCCAGCCGGGACCGGGACAGGGGACTTACCACAGATACGCAGTATTTT
TRBD2,TRBJ2-1,TRBV14,-,CASSQDTLAGEGEQFF,TGTGCCAGCAGCCAAGATACACTAGCGGGAGAGGGGGAGCAGTTCTTC
TRBD1,TRBJ2-7,TRBV7-9,-,CASSSDRGGSYEQYF,TGTGCCAGCAGCTCTGACAGGGGGGGTTCCTACGAGCAGTACTTC
-,TRBJ2-2,TRBV19,few,CASSIVQGNTGELFF,TGTGCCAGTAGTATCGTCCAGGGCAACACCGGGGAGCTGTTTTTT
TRBD1,TRBJ2-7,TRBV6-1,-,CASSTGTENSYEQYF,TGTGCCAGCAGTACCGGGACAGAAAACTCCTACGAGCAGTACTTC
TRBD2,TRBJ2-7,TRBV28,few,CASSSLAGGDTEQYF,TGTGCCAGCAGTTCTCTAGCGGGAGGAGACACCGAGCAGTACTTC
TRBD1,TRBJ2-6,TRBV19,once,CASSIWTGGAPGANVLTF,TGTGCCAGTAGTATCTGGACAGGGGGCGCTCCTGGGGCCAACGTCCTGACTTTC
TRBD1,TRBJ2-7,TRBV4-3,many,CASSQKDRAYEQYF,TGCGCCAGCAGCCAGAAGGACAGGGCCTACGAGCAGTACTTC